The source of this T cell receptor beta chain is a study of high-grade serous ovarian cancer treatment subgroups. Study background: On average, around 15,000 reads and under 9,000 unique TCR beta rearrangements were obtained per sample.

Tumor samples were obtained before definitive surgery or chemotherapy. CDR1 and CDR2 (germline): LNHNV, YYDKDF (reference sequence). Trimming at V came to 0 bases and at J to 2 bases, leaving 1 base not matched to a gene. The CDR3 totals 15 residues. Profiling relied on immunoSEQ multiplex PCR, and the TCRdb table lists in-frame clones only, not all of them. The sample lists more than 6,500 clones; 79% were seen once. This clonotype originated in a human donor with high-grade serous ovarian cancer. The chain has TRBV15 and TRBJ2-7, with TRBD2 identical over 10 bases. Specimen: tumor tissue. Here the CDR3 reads CATSRDLAGAYEQYF. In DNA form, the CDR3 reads TGTGCCACCAGCAGAGATCTAGCGGGAGCCTACGAGCAGTACTTC.